This T cell receptor (beta chain) was obtained from a study of cytomegalovirus exposure and HLA in healthy donors. Findings of the study overall: Cytomegalovirus-associated status was assigned to 164 TCR beta chains. For most subjects, TCR beta sequences were reported to predict HLA-A and HLA-B alleles with accuracy.

The length of the CDR3 is 13 residues. Per the germline V gene, CDR1 is LNHDA and CDR2 is SQIVND (reference sequence). V dropped 6 bases and J dropped 7 bases, with 16 bases sitting between them. This clone was detected a few times. Its antigen is unknown. This PCR relied on a set of 60 Vbeta primers and 13 Jbeta primers. Method: immunoSEQ multiplex PCR; TCRdb's copy keeps in-frame clones and lacks some. Of about 160,000 clones in the sample, 60% to 80% were seen once. The sequenced sample was PBMCs. This rearrangement joins TRBV19 to TRBJ2-7; possibly TRBD2 for D (5 bases). This TCR was recovered from a man between 18 and 35 years old in good health and CMV-seropositive. CDR3 region: CASSPRSGWEQYV. The CDR3, as DNA: TGTGCCAGTAGCCCTCGGAGCGGCTGGGAGCAGTACGTC.